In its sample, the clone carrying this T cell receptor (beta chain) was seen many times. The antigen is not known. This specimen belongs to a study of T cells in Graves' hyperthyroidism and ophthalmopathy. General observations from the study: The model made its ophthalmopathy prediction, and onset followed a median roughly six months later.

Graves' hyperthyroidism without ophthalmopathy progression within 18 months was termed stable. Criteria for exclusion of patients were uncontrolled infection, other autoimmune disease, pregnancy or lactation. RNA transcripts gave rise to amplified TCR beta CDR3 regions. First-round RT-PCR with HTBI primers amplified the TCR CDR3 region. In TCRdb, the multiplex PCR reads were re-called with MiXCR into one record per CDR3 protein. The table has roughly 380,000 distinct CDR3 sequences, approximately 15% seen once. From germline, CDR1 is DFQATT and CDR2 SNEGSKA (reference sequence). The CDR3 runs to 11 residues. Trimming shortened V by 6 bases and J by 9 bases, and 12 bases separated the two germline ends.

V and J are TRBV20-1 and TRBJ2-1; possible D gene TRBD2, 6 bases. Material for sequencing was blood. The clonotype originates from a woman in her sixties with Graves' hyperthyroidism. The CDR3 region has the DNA TGCAGTGCCGGCCCGGGGGTTGAGCAGTTCTTC. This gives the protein CSAGPGVEQFF.